Sequencing of this T cell receptor (beta chain) was carried out in a study of early T cells in non-severe SARS-CoV-2 infection. CDR3 length equals 13 residues. Germline V CDR1 and CDR2: KGHDR, SFDVKD. Unmatched junction bases numbered 4, after V lost 5 bases and J lost 9 bases. Each cDNA molecule carried a unique molecular identifier. TCRdb fed the 5' RACE reads into MiXCR, producing one record per CDR3 protein. Altogether about 49,000 distinct CDR3 sequences are present, roughly 12% being singletons, with the ten largest covering 9.1%. At least ten counts were recorded for this clonotype. The receptor comes from an adult who was a healthcare worker with PCR-confirmed SARS-CoV-2 infection or an uninfected control (not recorded which). The sequenced material came from whole blood. The gene calls are TRBV24-1 and TRBJ2-1, with 9 positions matching TRBD1. This CDR3 reads CATSGGQGSEQFF. The DNA for the CDR3 is TGTGCCACCAGTGGCGGACAGGGGTCTGAGCAGTTCTTC.